This TCR beta chain is from a study of T cell repertoires in cytomegalovirus infection (dated by TCRdb to the late 2010s). Regarding the study in general: The HLA type of each donor mattered for the analysis, because public TCR beta signatures pointed to carriage of CMV infection along with the matching HLA type.

Sequencing relied on an Illumina HiSeq 1500. In TCRdb, the public reads were trimmed at Q25 with fastp and aligned with MiXCR, with productive beta chains retained. Every distinct CDR3 protein forms one entry, paired with its most common genes and DNA. The sample includes 400,000 to 550,000 distinct CDR3 sequences, with 11% observed a single time. Roughly 10% of the sample is held by the ten biggest clonotypes. Study-wide conclusions, independent of this receptor: In both this cohort and an independent roughly 350-donor cohort, the cumulative frequency of public TCR beta family members distinguished carriers of CMV infection plus the relevant HLA type. In the ex vivo response, HLA-C-restricted CMV-specific TCR beta clonotypes were dominant, and in two of eight donors the single most frequent clonotype came from this HLA-C-restricted group.

Trimming removed 7 bases from V and 8 bases from J, leaving 21 bases between the germline ends. Inclusive of the bounding cysteine and phenylalanine, the CDR3 is 15 residues long. Solely the CDR3 DNA is kept, with 45 bases framed from the first base. Of note for this clonotype: It has no known antigen specificity. Per-base qualities were not stored, and no clone one base away is much larger.

The V and J segments used are TRBV23-1 and TRBJ2-1; no D gene call is confident. TRBV23-1 is reported as an ORF; its role is uncertain. This receptor was identified in a human donor in good health (CMV status not recorded). Some clones in this sample may be carry-over from other donors' samples. Input material: PBMCs. This receptor has the CDR3 CASNPPGSEWDEQFF. The base sequence is TGCGCCAGCAACCCCCCGGGCTCCGAGTGGGATGAGCAGTTCTTC.